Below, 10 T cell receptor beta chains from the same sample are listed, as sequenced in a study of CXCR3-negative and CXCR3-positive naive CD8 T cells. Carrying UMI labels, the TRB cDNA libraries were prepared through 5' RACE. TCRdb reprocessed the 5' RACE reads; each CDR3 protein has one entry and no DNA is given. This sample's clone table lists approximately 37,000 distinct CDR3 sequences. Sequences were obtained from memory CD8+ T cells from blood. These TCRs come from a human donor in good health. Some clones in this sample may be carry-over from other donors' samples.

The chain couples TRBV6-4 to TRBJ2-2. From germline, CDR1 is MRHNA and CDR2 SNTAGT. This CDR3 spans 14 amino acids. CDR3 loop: CASSDEVAAGELFF.

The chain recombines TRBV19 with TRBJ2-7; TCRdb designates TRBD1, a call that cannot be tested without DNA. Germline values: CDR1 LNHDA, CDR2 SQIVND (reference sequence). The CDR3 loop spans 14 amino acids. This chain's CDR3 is CASSTLLQGNEQYF.

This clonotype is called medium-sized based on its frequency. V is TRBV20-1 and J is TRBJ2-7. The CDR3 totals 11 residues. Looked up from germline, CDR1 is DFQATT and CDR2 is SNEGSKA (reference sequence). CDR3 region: CSAREDYEQYF.

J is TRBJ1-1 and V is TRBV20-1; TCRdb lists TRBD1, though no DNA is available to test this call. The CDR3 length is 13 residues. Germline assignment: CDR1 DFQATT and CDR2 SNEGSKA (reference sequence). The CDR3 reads CSAYVPGQREAFF.

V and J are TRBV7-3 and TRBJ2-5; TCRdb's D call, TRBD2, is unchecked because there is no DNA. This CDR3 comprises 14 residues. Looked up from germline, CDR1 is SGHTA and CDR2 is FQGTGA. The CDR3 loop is CASSPPGTWETQYF.

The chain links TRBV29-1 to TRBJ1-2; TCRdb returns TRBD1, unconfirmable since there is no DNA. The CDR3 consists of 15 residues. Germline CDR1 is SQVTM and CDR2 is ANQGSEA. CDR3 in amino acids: CSAVGGQVENYGYTF.

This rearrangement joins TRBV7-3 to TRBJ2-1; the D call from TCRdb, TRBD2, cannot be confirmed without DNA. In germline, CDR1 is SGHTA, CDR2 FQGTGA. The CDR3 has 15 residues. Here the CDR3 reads CASSSELAGYNEQFF.

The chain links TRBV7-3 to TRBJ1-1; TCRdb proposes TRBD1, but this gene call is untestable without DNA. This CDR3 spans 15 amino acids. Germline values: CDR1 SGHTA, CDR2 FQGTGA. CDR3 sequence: CASSLGFGANTEAFF.

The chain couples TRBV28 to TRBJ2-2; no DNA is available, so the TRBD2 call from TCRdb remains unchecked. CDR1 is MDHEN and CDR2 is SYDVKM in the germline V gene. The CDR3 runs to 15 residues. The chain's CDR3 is CASSFFLRETGELFF.

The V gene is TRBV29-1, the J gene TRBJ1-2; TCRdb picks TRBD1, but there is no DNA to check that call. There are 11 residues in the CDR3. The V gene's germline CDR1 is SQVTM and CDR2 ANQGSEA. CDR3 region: CSVRGNYGYTF.